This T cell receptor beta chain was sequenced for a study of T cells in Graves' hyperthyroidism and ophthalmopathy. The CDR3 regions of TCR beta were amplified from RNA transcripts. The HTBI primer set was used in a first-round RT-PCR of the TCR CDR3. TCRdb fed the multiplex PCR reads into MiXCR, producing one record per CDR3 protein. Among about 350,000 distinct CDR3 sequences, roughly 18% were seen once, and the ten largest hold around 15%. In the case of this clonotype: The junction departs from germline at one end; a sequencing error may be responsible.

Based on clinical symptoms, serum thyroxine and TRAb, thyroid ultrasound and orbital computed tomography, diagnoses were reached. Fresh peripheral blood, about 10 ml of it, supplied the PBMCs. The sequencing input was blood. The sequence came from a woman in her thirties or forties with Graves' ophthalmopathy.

For the CDR3, the DNA is TGCAGCGTAAAGGGGACGTACGGCTCCTACGAGCAGTCCTTC. Residues: CSVKGTYGSYEQSF. The chain has TRBV29-1 and TRBJ2-7; possibly TRBD1 or TRBD2 for D (5 bases each). Germline lookup yields CDR1 SQVTM and CDR2 ANQGSEA. The CDR3 is made up of 14 amino acids.